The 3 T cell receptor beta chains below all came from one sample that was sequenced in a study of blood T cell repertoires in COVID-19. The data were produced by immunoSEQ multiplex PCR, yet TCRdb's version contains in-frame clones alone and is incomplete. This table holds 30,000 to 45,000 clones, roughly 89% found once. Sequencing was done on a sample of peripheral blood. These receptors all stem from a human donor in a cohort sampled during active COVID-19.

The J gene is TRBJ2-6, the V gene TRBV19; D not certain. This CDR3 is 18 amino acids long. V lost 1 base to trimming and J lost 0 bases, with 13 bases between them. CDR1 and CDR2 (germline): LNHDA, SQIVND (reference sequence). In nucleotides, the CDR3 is TGTGCCAGTAGTATAGGGCGGTGGTCGGACTCTGGGGCCAACGTCCTGACTTTC. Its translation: CASSIGRWSDSGANVLTF.

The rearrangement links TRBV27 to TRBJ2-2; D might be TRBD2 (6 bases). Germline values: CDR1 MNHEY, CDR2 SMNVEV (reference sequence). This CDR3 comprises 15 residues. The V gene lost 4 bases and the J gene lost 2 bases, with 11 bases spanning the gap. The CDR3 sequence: CASSYAGFNTGELFF. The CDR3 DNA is TGTGCCAGCAGTTACGCGGGGTTTAACACCGGGGAGCTGTTTTTT.

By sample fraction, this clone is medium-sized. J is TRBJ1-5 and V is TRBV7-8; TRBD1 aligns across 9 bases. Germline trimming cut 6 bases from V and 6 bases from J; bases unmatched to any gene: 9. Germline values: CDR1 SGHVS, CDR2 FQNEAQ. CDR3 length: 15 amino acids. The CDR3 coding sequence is TGTGCCAGCAGTATTCGGACAGGGGCAGCTCAGCCCCAGCATTTT. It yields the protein CASSIRTGAAQPQHF.